This T cell receptor (beta chain) was identified in a study of T-cell memory formation after mild COVID-19. Across the study: Largely, the TCR clusters proved donor specific. Study results and limitations: Later expanders leaned toward CD4+, whereas clones contracting from day 15 to 85 were balanced CD4/CD8. CD8+ contracting clones occupied EMRA, while CD4+ ones occupied mainly CM and EM.

cDNA libraries for TCR alpha and TCR beta, carrying sample barcodes and UMIs, came from 5'RACE with constant-segment primers. TCRdb reanalysed the 5' RACE reads using MiXCR and keeps one entry per CDR3 protein. The repertoire consists of around 100,000 distinct CDR3 sequences, with 11% occurring once and the leading ten covering approximately 39%. This clonotype was seen more than once but under ten times. Antigen specificity is unknown. CDR3 length: 11 residues. Trimming stripped 7 bases from V and 7 bases from J, with 10 bases between. The clonotype was recovered from a man aged 18 to 30 who had mild COVID-19 (a few samples of this study predate the infection). Cell type and time point are not known. The chain employs TRBV12-3 or TRBV12-4 and TRBJ1-2, with D perhaps matching TRBD1 (5 bases). Source material: PBMCs or a T cell subset sorted from them (not recorded which). The CDR3 is CASTWGFGYTF. CDR3 in DNA: TGTGCCAGCACCTGGGGGTTTGGCTACACCTTC.